The sequence of this TCR beta chain was determined in a study of CD8+ T cells in alopecia areata. Background on the study: In an open-label trial, patients got 5 to 10 mg tofacitinib twice daily.

This CDR3 is built from 16 residues. Germline-derived CDR1 and CDR2 are SGHTA and FQGNSA. Trimming left V 5 bases short and J 3 bases short, with 18 bases between. Extracted RNA was reverse transcribed, and the resulting cDNA served as sequencing template. The table came from immunoSEQ multiplex PCR; TCRdb's copy has only in-frame clones and leaves some out. The top ten clones hold 10% of a sample with 180,000 or so clones, approximately 50% of them seen once. Treatment given: oral pan-JAK inhibitor, 5-10 mg twice daily. In regard to this clone: The antigen is not known.

General observations from the study: Patients showed less clear TCR sequence sharing than mice, possibly partly because of HLA diversity.

Sequencing was performed on CD8+ T cells sorted from blood, taken around week 54, from a patient treated with tofacitinib. This receptor was obtained from a human donor with alopecia areata. The chain combines TRBV7-2 with TRBJ2-3; D is tentatively TRBD1 or TRBD2 (5 bases each). This chain's CDR3 is CASSQPSGSGTDTQYF. The CDR3 nucleotides are TGTGCCAGCAGCCAACCCTCAGGGAGCGGTACAGATACGCAGTATTTT.